The T cell receptor beta chain under discussion was sequenced for a study of T cells in Graves' hyperthyroidism and ophthalmopathy. Amplified TCR beta CDR3 regions derived from RNA transcripts. With the HTBI primer set, the TCR CDR3 went through a first round of RT-PCR. TCRdb re-called the multiplex PCR reads with MiXCR, one entry per CDR3 protein. The table lists 300,000 to 400,000 distinct CDR3 sequences, about 18% of them singletons. The CDR3 has 16 residues. Trimming pared 2 bases from V and 1 base from J, leaving 15 bases between. Germline CDR1 reads MNHEY; CDR2 reads SVGAGI. The receptor's source is a man between 18 and 35 years old with Graves' ophthalmopathy. Sequencing input: blood. The rearrangement uses TRBV6-5 and TRBJ2-7; D may be TRBD2 (7 bases). CDR3 sequence (DNA): TGTGCCAGCAGTTACGGGGGGGGGGCGGAGTCCTACGAGCAGTACTTC. This gives the protein CASSYGGGAESYEQYF.